This T cell receptor (beta chain) was sequenced for a study of blood T cell repertoires in COVID-19. V trimming: 2 bases; J trimming: 0 bases; junction bases outside the gene matches: 4. This CDR3 region has 15 residues. CDR1 and CDR2 from the germline V gene are GTSNPN and SVGIG (reference sequence). The assay was immunoSEQ multiplex PCR, and TCRdb's table has in-frame clones only and misses some. The table has 150,000 or so clones, around four fifths seen once; the top ten hold around 4.3%. Sequencing input: PBMCs or T cells enriched from blood (not recorded which). The chain recombines TRBV30 with TRBJ1-1; 9 bases map to TRBD1. The receptor was isolated from a woman aged 50 to 60 who had recovered from COVID-19. Here the CDR3 reads CAWSTRTGVNTEAFF. The CDR3 DNA is TGTGCCTGGAGTACTCGGACAGGGGTGAACACTGAAGCTTTCTTT.